This T cell receptor (beta chain) was profiled in a study of cytomegalovirus exposure and HLA in healthy donors. Findings and caveats of the study: The tendency of first-cohort TCR clusters to co-occur in the 120 validation repertoires was identified by a subsequent analysis. Both high specificity and high sensitivity reportedly marked the classifier's diagnosis of cytomegalovirus status. Specificity for CMV antigens was confirmed in vitro for a few of the CMV-associated chains. Associated with cytomegalovirus, according to the listing, were 150 to 200 TCR beta chains.

A note on this clone: Antigen specificity is unknown.

Profiling relied on immunoSEQ multiplex PCR, and the TCRdb table lists in-frame clones only, not all of them. The sample consists of more than 120,000 clones, 80% to 90% of them appearing once. This CDR3 contains 14 residues. CDR1 KGHSH and CDR2 LQKENI come from the germline V gene. J gave up 8 bases and V 3 bases, and 4 bases lay outside the gene matches. The origin of this receptor is a man aged 18 to 30 in good health and CMV-seropositive. J is TRBJ1-4 and V is TRBV18, with 9 bases identical to TRBD1. The material sequenced was PBMCs. For the CDR3, the DNA is TGTGCCAGCTCACCGGGACAGGGAAGAGAAAAACTGTTTTTT. It yields the protein CASSPGQGREKLFF.